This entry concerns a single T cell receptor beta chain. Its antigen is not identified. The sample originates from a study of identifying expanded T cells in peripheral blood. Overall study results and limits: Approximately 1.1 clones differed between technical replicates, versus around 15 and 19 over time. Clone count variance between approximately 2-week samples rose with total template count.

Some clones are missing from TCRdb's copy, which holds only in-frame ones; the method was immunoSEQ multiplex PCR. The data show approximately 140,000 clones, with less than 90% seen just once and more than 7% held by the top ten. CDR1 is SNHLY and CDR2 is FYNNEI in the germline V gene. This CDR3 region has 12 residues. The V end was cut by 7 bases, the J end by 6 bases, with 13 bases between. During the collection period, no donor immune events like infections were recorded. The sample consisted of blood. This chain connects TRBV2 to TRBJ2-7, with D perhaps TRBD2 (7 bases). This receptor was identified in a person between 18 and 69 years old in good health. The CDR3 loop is CASISGGLEQYF. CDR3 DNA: TGTGCCAGCATATCCGGGGGGCTCGAGCAGTACTTC.